The present TCR beta chain was sequenced within a study of cytomegalovirus exposure and HLA in healthy donors listed by TCRdb under 2017. For context, the study as a whole: In an earlier analysis of under 750 of the donors, approximately 300 Gb of sequence data and 90 million to 120 million unique TCR beta sequences from approximately 180 million T cells were reported. Roughly five DR-DQ haplotypes were handled as single units for association and clustering because linkage in the cohort was strong. Class I and class II HLA loci were covered by the typing at four-digit resolution. To study patterns of TCR occurrence, a later analysis re-analyzed previously published TCR beta repertoires from 666 donors and added high-resolution HLA genotyping. The aim of the study was to test whether cataloging public T cell receptors could identify signatures of past pathogen exposure. The later analysis used no new phenotypic data to find candidate immune exposures, relying instead on TCR beta sequences and their occurrence across donors. Donor age, sex, ethnicity and CMV serostatus were compiled together with the repertoire data. A later genetic analysis took genome-wide SNP genotypes for about 55% of the 666 donors and used that subset as a discovery cohort. High-throughput TCR immunosequencing, statistical association of individual TCRs with disease status, and machine learning were combined to predict cytomegalovirus infection status. The number of donors typed differed by locus, with roughly 629-640 for A, B, C, DRB1 and DQB1, roughly 520 for DQA1, 606 for DPA1, and around 430 for DPB1. Among the roughly 400 genotyped donors, approximately 76% belonged to the genetic ancestry cluster associated with self-reported Caucasian donors. An early release that covered more than 550 HLA-typed donors contained approximately 300 gigabases of sequencing data and about 84 million unique TCR sequences. On average, around 200,000 unique TCR beta nucleotide sequences were sequenced per donor among 300 to 500 genotyped donors of the cohort, with approximately 18% of those sequences being non-productive. All discovery cohort repertoires had been generated on a single sequencing platform. The study profiled the T cell repertoires of some 610 subjects by immunosequencing and related them to cytomegalovirus serostatus. In an earlier analysis of roughly 580 of the donors, high-throughput TCR beta sequencing was used to judge whether each TCR beta V gene segment behaved as functional or pseudogenic. A separate validation cohort of over a hundred different subjects was used in addition to the approximately 640-subject first cohort. Findings and caveats that apply to the study as a whole: A further reported finding was that TCR beta sequences accurately predicted the HLA-A and HLA-B alleles for most subjects in the first cohort. The 87-base-pair reads could not distinguish some IMGT-functional V segments, including TRBV6-2 and TRBV6-3, so those segments were excluded. Most TCR sequences were observed very rarely across donors, whereas some public TCRs were present in many individuals. A few of the identified cytomegalovirus-associated TCR beta chains were confirmed in vitro to be specific for cytomegalovirus antigens. In the study, some 160 TCR beta chains were listed as associated with cytomegalovirus. Specific HLA alleles were associated with some 15,000 TCR beta sequences at a false discovery rate of 0.05 in a later analysis. Linkage disequilibrium might explain the correlated functional status among segregating V segments, but an unknown experimental factor could not be ruled out. In both the original and validation cohorts, the classifier was reported to diagnose cytomegalovirus status with high specificity and sensitivity. Immune exposure information for the cohort was limited to CMV serostatus. In a later analysis, HLA-associated TCR beta chains showed more clonal expansion and lower generation probabilities than non-associated chains that were equally common. Because some donors lacked HLA typing at each locus, the association tests relied only on the typed subset. A later analysis found that most CMV-associated TCR beta chains appeared HLA-restricted, with HLA associations seemingly driven largely by CMV exposure. In a later genetic analysis, fewer N-insertions in productive TCRs were reported among donors in an Asian-associated ancestry cluster than the 666-donor mean. In an earlier analysis of a few hundred of the donors, most TCR beta V segments were observed in productive rearrangements about 87% or about 30% of the time, broadly matching IMGT annotations. In a later genetic analysis, a missense DCLRE1C variant was associated with V-gene and J-gene trimming of TCR beta chains, and the association was replicated in an independent cohort. Presence/absence analyses assumed roughly uniform sequencing depth across donors, an assumption that may not hold. In a later analysis, several top co-occurrence clusters were reported to appear linked to parvovirus B19, influenza, CMV and Epstein-Barr virus. When HLA alleles, especially DR and DQ, strongly co-occurred, TCR associations were difficult to assign to individual alleles. A group of highly shared sequence variants was considered likely to be a technical artifact of the sequencing pipeline. Because counts were too low, roughly 18 rarely observed V segments, including chromosome 9 orphons, were left out of the earlier analysis of about 500 of the donors. The authors suggested that the approach could potentially be generalized to other disease states and immunological phenotypes. This cohort had only TCR beta chains sequenced, and the lack of alpha or paired-chain data limited which features could be detected. In a later analysis, the rate of TCR association differed among HLA loci, with DRB1 alleles having the most associated TCRs and HLA-C alleles having the fewest.

Receptor amplification or capture employed the immunoSEQ multiplex PCR assay. For the multiplex PCR, a mixture combining 60 forward primers for TCR Vbeta segments and 13 reverse primers for TCR Jbeta segments was used. The CDR3 region of rearranged TCR beta genes was amplified from genomic DNA by a multiplex PCR assay. Amplified TCR beta libraries were sequenced as 87-base-pair reads on the Illumina HiSeq System. The published analysis was carried out like this. In a later analysis, about 80 million unique TCR beta chains were counted across the roughly 610 repertoires, and some 10 million of these chains were shared by at least two donors. Raw reads were error-corrected and collapsed into unique sequences with a nearest-neighbor algorithm that merged closely related sequences to remove PCR and sequencing errors. To assign V, D and J gene segments, CDR3 sequences were aligned to IMGT reference sequences. For a sequence to be retained, at least a six-nucleotide match to both a V gene segment and a J gene segment was required. Rearrangements were classified as productive when the CDR3 lacked stop codons and remained in frame with V and J, and all other rearrangements were classified as non-productive. CDR3 was defined by IMGT convention, running from the second conserved V-encoded cysteine to the conserved J-encoded phenylalanine. The earlier analysis of fewer than 750 of the donors excluded sequences that lacked an unambiguous match to a single V gene segment. An earlier analysis of 587 of the donors called V segments functional above 56.7% productive rearrangements and segregating when the between-donor standard deviation exceeded 5%. A statistical classification framework was built to diagnose cytomegalovirus status from the catalog of TCR beta chain sequences. A later analysis assigned V and J genes by comparing TCR nucleotide sequences with IMGT/GENE-DB human TR gene sequences. In a later analysis, CDR3 sequences and most-parsimonious VDJ recombination scenarios were assigned using the TCRdist pipeline. In a later analysis, each TCR beta chain was defined by its CDR3 amino acid sequence together with its V-gene family, and reads without a unique V-gene family were excluded. To address suspected cross-contamination and a sequencing artifact, a later analysis removed approximately 600 highly shared, low-generation-probability nucleotide sequences. In a later analysis, a clonal expansion index was calculated for each public chain from normalized within-repertoire ranks of inferred template counts. Generation probabilities in a later analysis came from a VDJ recombination model fitted to out-of-frame rearrangements, and those results were checked against IGoR. In a later analysis, TCR-TCR, TCR-HLA and TCR-CMV co-occurrence was scored with hypergeometric tests, and a repertoire-size bias correction was applied to TCR pairs. In a later analysis, false discovery rates were estimated by permuting HLA or CMV assignments 20 times. In a later analysis, co-occurring TCRs were grouped using DBSCAN, with TCRdist sequence similarity added in when clustering inside HLA-allele-positive subsets. Co-occurrence clustering excluded repertoires with fewer than 30,000 or more than 120,000 public chains, plus five with anomalous nucleotide sharing. Held by TCRdb, this immuneACCESS table contains in-frame sequences only and omits some clones. Under half of the omission traces to an unresolved V gene where checked; the cause of the rest is unknown. V and J calls and clone size follow that table, whereas D and trimming were derived from the DNA. The sample table records tens of thousands of clones; under 80% of these occur just once. The biggest ten clones account for roughly 4.9% of the sample.

In total, over 600 healthy bone marrow donors made up the cohort. Cohort members were all nominally healthy when sampled, although unrecorded immune exposures were likely present. The donor tested CMV seropositive and was one of the 289 seropositive cohort members. Every donor gave a peripheral blood sample, and the peripheral blood mononuclear cells from that sample were used for TCR beta sequencing. The Qiagen DNeasy Blood Extraction Kit was used to extract genomic DNA from the blood cell samples. To note about this clone: There is no known antigen for this receptor. No base quality values were provided; no much bigger clone lies one nucleotide off.

The CDR3 runs 13 amino acids, cysteine and phenylalanine included. The read is trimmed to its CDR3 DNA, 39 bases read in frame from base 1. From V the trimming removes 4 bases and from J it removes 8 bases, while the gene matches leave 3 bases of the junction unaccounted for. According to the germline V gene, CDR1 reads MDHEN and CDR2 reads SYDVKM. The source material was PBMCs. The sequence joins TRBV28 to TRBJ2-1, and 9 bases in between align with TRBD2. This clonotype was sampled from a man between 60 and 70 years old in good health and CMV-seropositive. The CDR3 loop reads CASSSTSGYEQFF. The nucleotide sequence reads TGTGCCAGCAGTTCGACTAGCGGATATGAGCAGTTCTTC.